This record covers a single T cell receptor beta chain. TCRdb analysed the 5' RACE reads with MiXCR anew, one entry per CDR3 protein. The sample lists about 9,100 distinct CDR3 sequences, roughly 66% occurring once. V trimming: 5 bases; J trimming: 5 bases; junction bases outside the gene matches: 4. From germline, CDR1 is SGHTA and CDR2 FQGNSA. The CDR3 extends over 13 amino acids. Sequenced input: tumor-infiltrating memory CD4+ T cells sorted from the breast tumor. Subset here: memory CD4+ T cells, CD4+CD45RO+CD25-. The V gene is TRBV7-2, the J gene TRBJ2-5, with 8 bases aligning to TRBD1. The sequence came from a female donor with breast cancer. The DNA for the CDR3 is TGTGCCAGCAGCGCGGACAGGGCTGAGACCCAGTACTTC. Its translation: CASSADRAETQYF.